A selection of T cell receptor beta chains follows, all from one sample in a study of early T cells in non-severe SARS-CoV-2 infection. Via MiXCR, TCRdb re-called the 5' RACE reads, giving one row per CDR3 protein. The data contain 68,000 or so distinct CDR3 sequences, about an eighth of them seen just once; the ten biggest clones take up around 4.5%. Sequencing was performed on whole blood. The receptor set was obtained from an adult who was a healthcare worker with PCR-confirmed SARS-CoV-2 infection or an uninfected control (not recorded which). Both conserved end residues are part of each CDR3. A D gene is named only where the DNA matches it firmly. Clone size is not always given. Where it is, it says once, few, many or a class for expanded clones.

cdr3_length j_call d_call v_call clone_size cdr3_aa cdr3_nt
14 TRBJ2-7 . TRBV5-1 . CASSIPGPQNEQYF TGCGCCAGCAGCATACCGGGACCCCAGAACGAGCAGTACTTC
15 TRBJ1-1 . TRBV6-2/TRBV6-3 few CASSYSTVEEPEAFF TGTGCCAGCAGTTACAGTACTGTTGAGGAGCCTGAAGCTTTCTTT
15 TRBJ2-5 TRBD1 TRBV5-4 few CASSLGDRAGETQYF TGTGCCAGCAGCTTGGGGGACAGGGCTGGAGAGACCCAGTACTTC
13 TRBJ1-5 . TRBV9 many CASSVPGNQPQHF TGTGCCAGCAGCGTACCGGGAAATCAGCCCCAGCATTTT
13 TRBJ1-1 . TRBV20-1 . CSARGRGGTEAFF TGCAGTGCTAGAGGCAGGGGCGGCACTGAAGCTTTCTTT
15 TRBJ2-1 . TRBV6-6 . CASSSSGTVYNEQFF TGTGCCAGCAGTTCTTCCGGGACGGTCTACAATGAGCAGTTCTTC
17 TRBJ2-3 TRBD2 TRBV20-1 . CSAPNRLAGRGTDTQYF TGCAGTGCTCCTAATCGACTAGCGGGGCGGGGCACAGATACGCAGTATTTT
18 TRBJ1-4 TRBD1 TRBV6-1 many CASSESARGLRGGEKLFF TGTGCCAGCAGTGAGTCGGCCAGGGGGCTCCGTGGAGGTGAAAAACTGTTTTTT
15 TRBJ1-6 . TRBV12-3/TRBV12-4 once CASSYDGGLGSPLHF TGTGCCAGCAGTTACGATGGTGGGCTGGGTTCACCCCTCCACTTT
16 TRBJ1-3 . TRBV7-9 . CASSLAQPGAGNTIYF TGTGCCAGCAGCTTAGCCCAGCCAGGGGCCGGAAACACCATATATTTT
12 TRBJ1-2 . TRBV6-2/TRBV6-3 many CASRGGYSGYTF TGTGCCAGCAGAGGGGGATACTCTGGCTACACCTTC
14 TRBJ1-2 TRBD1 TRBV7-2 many CASSLDRGGYGYTF TGTGCCAGCAGCTTAGACAGGGGCGGATATGGCTACACCTTC
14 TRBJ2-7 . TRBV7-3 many CASSSSHLGREQYF TGTGCCAGCAGCTCCAGTCATTTGGGGCGCGAGCAGTACTTC
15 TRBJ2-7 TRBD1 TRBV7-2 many CASRGTGGESYEQYF TGTGCCAGCAGAGGGACAGGGGGCGAGTCCTACGAGCAGTACTTC
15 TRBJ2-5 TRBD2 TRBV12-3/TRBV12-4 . CASRTSGGAIETQYF TGTGCCAGCAGGACTAGCGGGGGGGCCATAGAGACCCAGTACTTC
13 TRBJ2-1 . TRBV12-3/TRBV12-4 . CASSPRGDAEQSF TGTGCCAGCAGCCCGAGGGGGGATGCTGAGCAGTCCTTC